This T cell receptor beta chain is drawn from a study of T cells after posttransplantation cyclophosphamide. The study, taken as a whole, reports: Donor-recipient repertoire similarity was low at 1-2 months, rising over year one. Recipient CMV seropositivity and CMV reactivation strongly tracked TRB clonality. TRB overlap between skin or GI tissue T cells and blood was limited.

Notes on this clone: The antigen remains undetermined.

Trimming took 0 bases from V and 2 from J; bases not matched to a gene: 2. Germline V gene data show CDR1 as MNHEY and CDR2 as SMNVEV (reference sequence). This CDR3 is built from 16 residues. Busulfan-fludarabine conditioning, marrow transplant, and cyclophosphamide on days +3 and +4 were administered. Repertoires were generated with immunoSEQ multiplex PCR, while TCRdb's copy carries only in-frame clones and drops some. The data show about 5,000 clones, 82% seen once. This sequence originates from a male patient aged 50 or older who received an allogeneic stem cell transplant from an unrelated donor, was CMV-positive, and had acute GVHD only. Some T cells may have come from the graft donor. The chain has TRBV27 and TRBJ2-5; 11 nucleotides agree with TRBD2. The material was PBMCs, obtained 86 days after allogeneic stem cell transplant with posttransplant cyclophosphamide. The CDR3: CASSLSASGGQETQYF. In DNA form, the CDR3 reads TGTGCCAGCAGTTTATCGGCTAGCGGGGGGCAAGAGACCCAGTACTTC.